Below, 9 T cell receptor beta chains from the same sample are listed, as sequenced in a study of T cells expressing NK-cell markers. TCRdb reprocessed the 5' RACE reads, with one entry per CDR3 protein and no DNA. This repertoire includes approximately 150,000 distinct CDR3 sequences. The sample consisted of blood T cells: a sorted CD56 or NKG2C T cell subset, CD4+ or CD8+ T cells, or bulk PBMC T cells (not recorded which). The origin of the receptors is a woman aged 18 to 69 in good health.

The chain joins TRBV12-3 or TRBV12-4 to TRBJ2-5; with no DNA, the TCRdb D assignment of TRBD2 cannot be verified. This CDR3 has 13 residues. The CDR3 is CASSSGLQETQYF.

The V gene is TRBV5-1, the J gene TRBJ2-1; the D gene TCRdb calls, TRBD2, cannot be checked with no DNA. The CDR3 sequence is 16 residues long. The germline gives CDR1 SGHRS, CDR2 YFSETQ. CDR3 protein: CASSSQLAGATNEQFF.

This rearrangement joins TRBV5-1 to TRBJ2-1; TCRdb names TRBD1, which stays unverified in the absence of DNA. CDR3 length equals 14 residues. Germline V gives CDR1 SGHRS, CDR2 YFSETQ. The CDR3 spells CASSAGQAYNEQFF. The full variable domain, its missing parts supplied by reference TRBV5-1 and TRBJ2-1, is KAGVTQTPRYLIKTRGQQVTLSCSPISGHRSVSWYQQTPGQGLQFLFEYFSETQRNKGNFPGRFSGRQFSNSRSEMNVSTLELGDSALYLCASSAGQAYNEQFFGPGTRLTVL.

The V and J genes are TRBV28 and TRBJ2-7; TCRdb designates TRBD1, a call that cannot be tested without DNA. The germline V gene encodes CDR1 MDHEN and CDR2 SYDVKM. The CDR3 is 12 residues long. This CDR3 reads CASRTQGGEQYF.

The rearrangement joins TRBV29-1 to TRBJ1-1. This CDR3 is built from 12 residues. Per the germline V gene, CDR1 is SQVTM and CDR2 is ANQGSEA. CDR3 residues: CSVKRANTEAFF. The full variable domain, with the rest looked up from reference TRBV29-1 and TRBJ1-1, is SAVISQKPSRDICQRGTSLTIQCQVDSQVTMMFWYRQQPGQSLTLIATANQGSEATYESGFVIDKFPISRPNLTFSTLTVSNMSPEDSSIYLCSVKRANTEAFFGQGTRLTVV.

The genes are TRBV20-1 and TRBJ2-3; the TRBD2 assignment by TCRdb is unverifiable without DNA. CDR1 is DFQATT and CDR2 is SNEGSKA in the germline V gene (reference sequence). The CDR3 has 16 amino acids. CDR3 sequence: CSARDLARGGTDTQYF.

The CDR3 here is CASSYYEGETQYF. J is TRBJ2-5 and V is TRBV6-5. The CDR3 runs to 13 residues. Germline V gives CDR1 MNHEY, CDR2 SVGAGI.

V and J are TRBV7-2 and TRBJ2-2. There are 13 residues in the CDR3. The germline V gene has CDR1 SGHTA and CDR2 FQGNSA. CDR3 amino acids: CARSGPNTGELFF.

The chain recombines TRBV19 with TRBJ2-1; TCRdb calls TRBD1, which cannot be checked without DNA. Germline assignment: CDR1 LNHDA and CDR2 SQIVND (reference sequence). CDR3 length equals 13 residues. The CDR3 loop reads CASNRAGFDEQFF.